The clone carrying this T cell receptor beta chain was found many times. The ends were cut back, 4 bases at V and 2 bases at J, with 12 bases in the middle. The CDR3 is 13 residues long. Germline loops: CDR1 SQVTM, CDR2 ANQGSEA. These data are taken from a study of Graves' ophthalmopathy and Graves' hyperthyroidism. TCR beta CDR3 regions were amplified from RNA transcripts. HTBI-primed RT-PCR formed the first round, and a multiplex PCR formed the second. MiXCR was run by TCRdb on the multiplex PCR reads, yielding one entry per CDR3 protein. The sample has 200,000 to 250,000 distinct CDR3 sequences; around 50% are singletons.

Specimen: peripheral blood. This TCR derives from an adult man with Graves' ophthalmopathy. The chain employs TRBV29-1 and TRBJ2-7, with D tentatively TRBD2 (6 bases). The CDR3 loop is CSVGAAGPYEQYF. CDR3 nucleotide sequence: TGCAGCGTTGGTGCGGCGGGGCCCTACGAGCAGTACTTC.